One and the same sample provided the 32 T cell receptor beta chains below, sequenced in a study of spatial heterogeneity in lung cancer. TCRdb re-analysed the 5' RACE reads in MiXCR, keeping a single row per CDR3 protein. The table has around 6,600 distinct CDR3 sequences, approximately 5% seen once; the top ten hold roughly 8%. The time point is: sample taken at primary tumor resection. Whole RNA from tumor, nontumor lung or frozen PBMC was sequenced unsorted. The sequencing here drew on normal lung tissue next to the tumor, taken at surgery. These receptors came from a female donor with early-stage non-small cell lung cancer.

Relative to its sample, this clonotype is medium-sized. The chain combines TRBV4-2 with TRBJ2-2; unclear D gene. Trimming took 0 bases from V and 9 from J, leaving 11 bases between them. The CDR3 runs to 14 residues. Germline V lookup: CDR1 LGHNA, CDR2 YNFKEQ. DNA for the CDR3: TGTGCCAGCAGCCAAGACCCAAGTCACCGGGAGCTGTTTTTT. Protein sequence: CASSQDPSHRELFF.

This clonotype was picked up many times. The V call is TRBV7-8, the J call TRBJ2-1; a possible D gene is TRBD2 (6 bases). The CDR3 is made up of 16 amino acids. Germline CDR1 is SGHVS and CDR2 is FQNEAQ. With 1 base removed from V and 2 bases from J, the gap between germline ends came to 12 bases. This chain's CDR3 is CASSLGGPGAYNEQFF. The CDR3 region has the DNA TGTGCCAGCAGCTTAGGAGGCCCGGGAGCCTACAATGAGCAGTTCTTC.

Relative to its sample, this clonotype is medium-sized (0.01 to 0.1%). The chain employs TRBV20-1 and TRBJ2-1, with D tentatively TRBD1 (5 bases). Germline-derived CDR1 and CDR2 are DFQATT and SNEGSKA (reference sequence). V was pared by 2 bases and J by 4 bases, with 9 bases between. The CDR3 sequence is 13 residues long. CDR3 DNA: TGCAGTGCTAGACGACAGCCTTACAATGAGCAGTTCTTC. Amino acids: CSARRQPYNEQFF.

In its sample, this clonotype is medium-sized. The rearrangement links TRBV7-2 to TRBJ2-7, with 9 bases fitting TRBD2. V shed 5 bases and J 2 bases; nucleotides not matched to a gene: 7. CDR3 size: 15 residues. Germline-derived CDR1 and CDR2 are SGHTA and FQGNSA. The CDR3 sequence: CASSPSGTSTYEQYF. The DNA of the CDR3 is TGTGCCAGCAGCCCCTCCGGGACTAGCACCTACGAGCAGTACTTC.

This clonotype was picked up many times. The chain uses TRBV20-1 and TRBJ1-5; TRBD1 might be the D (5 bases). Germline CDR1 and CDR2: DFQATT and SNEGSKA (reference sequence). The CDR3 has 16 amino acids. Trimming removed 3 bases at V and 5 bases at J, with 20 bases between. The CDR3 coding sequence is TGCAGTGCTAGTGACGGGGGAATCCGAGATGATCAGCCCCAGCATTTT. Amino acid sequence: CSASDGGIRDDQPQHF.

This clonotype has ten or more counts. The chain combines TRBV6-1 with TRBJ1-2; TRBD1 matches at 8 bases. The CDR3 runs to 15 residues. Germline CDR1 and CDR2: MNHNS and SASEGT. V was clipped by 6 bases and J by 8 bases; unmatched bases: 14. In DNA, the CDR3 is TGTGCCAGCAGCATAGTGACAGGGGCTGCCGGGGGCTACACCTTC. Residues: CASSIVTGAAGGYTF.

By share, this clonotype ranks as medium-sized. The chain has TRBV2 and TRBJ2-5, with 7 bases lining up with TRBD1. After removal of 11 bases from V and 4 bases from J, the junction contained 7 bases not matched to a gene. The CDR3 is 12 amino acids. Germline CDR1 and CDR2: SNHLY and FYNNEI. The CDR3 region is CAGRQGPETQYF. The CDR3 DNA reads TGTGCCGGACGACAGGGCCCAGAGACCCAGTACTTC.

This clonotype was counted at least ten times. The V gene is TRBV19, the J gene TRBJ2-3; 8 bases align to TRBD1. Germline-derived CDR1 and CDR2 are LNHDA and SQIVND (reference sequence). Trimming cost V 6 bases and J 4 bases; bases outside gene matches: 9. This CDR3 spans 15 amino acids. CDR3 sequence: CASRRTGRSADTQYF. The CDR3 nucleotides are TGTGCCAGTAGAAGGACAGGGAGGTCCGCAGATACGCAGTATTTT.

This clonotype counts as medium-sized. The chain uses TRBV3-1 and TRBJ1-4; D not resolved. CDR3 length: 15 residues. The V end was cut by 0 bases, the J end by 11 bases, with 16 bases between. Germline assignment: CDR1 LGHDT and CDR2 YNNKEL (reference sequence). CDR3 in DNA: TGTGCCAGCAGCCAAGATGTGGCAACCGCCGGGAAACTGTTTTTT. Translating gives CASSQDVATAGKLFF.

This clonotype is labeled as medium-sized. The V and J genes are TRBV10-3 and TRBJ2-2, with a tentative D call TRBD1 (5 bases). In germline, CDR1 is ENHRY, CDR2 SYGVKD. V was shortened by 2 bases and J by 3 bases, with 10 bases between the two germline ends. The CDR3 extends over 15 amino acids. As DNA, the CDR3 is TGTGCCATCAGTGAGGAGAAGGGGTACACCGGGGAGCTGTTTTTT. Its protein product is CAISEEKGYTGELFF.

In this sample, this clonotype turned up many times. The V and J genes are TRBV6-5 and TRBJ2-6; 8 bases align to TRBD1. The germline V gene has CDR1 MNHEY and CDR2 SVGAGI. This CDR3 comprises 18 residues. With 2 bases clipped from V and 2 bases from J, the junction kept 8 bases outside the gene matches. As DNA, the CDR3 is TGTGCCAGCAGTTACGGCCGACAGGGGAGAGCTGGGGCCAACGTCCTGACTTTC. It encodes CASSYGRQGRAGANVLTF.

V and J are TRBV20-1 and TRBJ2-5, with 7 bases identical to TRBD1. CDR3 size: 15 residues. The germline V gene has CDR1 DFQATT and CDR2 SNEGSKA (reference sequence). J gave up 4 bases and V 3 bases, and 11 bases lay outside the gene matches. CDR3 coding DNA: TGCAGTGCTAGGCATGAACAGGGGAACAGAGAGACCCAGTACTTC. Its protein product is CSARHEQGNRETQYF.

In this sample, this clonotype turned up many times. The rearrangement joins TRBV2 to TRBJ1-1; 7 bases line up with TRBD1. J was trimmed by 4 bases and V by 8 bases; bases with no gene match: 7. Germline V gene data show CDR1 as SNHLY and CDR2 as FYNNEI. The CDR3 totals 13 residues. The CDR3 reads CASSTGAGTEAFF. The CDR3 region has the DNA TGTGCCAGCTCCACAGGGGCGGGCACTGAAGCTTTCTTT.

In its sample, this clonotype is medium-sized. The chain carries TRBV10-3 and TRBJ2-7; the D gene is possibly TRBD2 (5 bases). The V gene lost 5 bases and the J gene lost 2 bases, with 16 bases spanning the gap. The germline gives CDR1 ENHRY, CDR2 SYGVKD. CDR3 size: 15 residues. CDR3: CAISKRRTAPYEQYF. The CDR3 region has the DNA TGTGCCATCAGTAAACGTAGGACTGCCCCCTACGAGCAGTACTTC.

This clonotype was picked up many times. The chain joins TRBV7-9 to TRBJ2-3, with TRBD2 matching over 10 bases. The CDR3 has 18 residues. The V gene end was trimmed by 1 base and the J gene end by 3 bases; junction bases not matched to a gene: 10. Germline loops: CDR1 SEHNR, CDR2 FQNEAQ (reference sequence). In DNA, the CDR3 is TGTGCCAGCAGCTTAGTTGGAGGTTCTAGCGGGAGAACAGATACGCAGTATTTT. Its protein is CASSLVGGSSGRTDTQYF.

In its sample, this clonotype was seen many times. The V gene is TRBV6-2 or TRBV6-3, the J gene TRBJ2-7; 12 nucleotides align to TRBD2. The junction had 16 bases not matched to a gene; V was cut back by 3 bases and J by 7 bases. Germline CDR1 reads MNHEY; CDR2 reads SVGEGT. This CDR3 comprises 18 residues. This CDR3 is CASSYPRNALAGGYEQYF. The CDR3 coding sequence is TGTGCCAGCAGTTATCCGCGGAACGCACTAGCGGGAGGTTATGAGCAGTACTTC.

This clonotype was seen more than once but under ten times. The V gene is TRBV12-3 or TRBV12-4, the J gene TRBJ2-7; TRBD1 matches at 7 bases. The J segment lost 5 bases and the V segment lost 5 bases, leaving 9 bases of the junction unmatched. This CDR3 is 14 amino acids long. For the CDR3, the DNA is TGTGCCAGCAGTCTACCGCAGGGGGTAAACGAGCAGTACTTC. It yields the protein CASSLPQGVNEQYF.

In its sample, this clonotype ranks as medium-sized (0.01 to 0.1%). V gene TRBV20-1 combines with J gene TRBJ1-5; D remains unclear. The CDR3 has 13 amino acids. Trimming took off 5 bases at V and 0 bases at J, with 8 bases between the two ends. Germline CDR1 DFQATT, CDR2 SNEGSKA (reference sequence). CDR3 in amino acids: CSALTDSNQPQHF. Here the CDR3 DNA reads TGCAGTGCTCTAACAGATAGCAATCAGCCCCAGCATTTT.

This clonotype was observed at least ten times. The J gene is TRBJ2-2, the V gene TRBV12-3 or TRBV12-4; 7 nucleotides align to TRBD2. This CDR3 comprises 14 residues. V shed 2 bases and J 4 bases; nucleotides not matched to a gene: 1. In DNA form, the CDR3 reads TGTGCCAGCAGTTTATCGGGAGGCACCGGGGAGCTGTTTTTT. Residues: CASSLSGGTGELFF.

J is TRBJ2-5 and V is TRBV12-3 or TRBV12-4; the D gene is possibly TRBD2 (6 bases). Trimming left V 3 bases short and J 5 bases short, with 10 bases between. The CDR3 sequence is 13 residues long. CDR3 amino acids: CASSFGGRETQYF. CDR3 DNA sequence: TGTGCCAGCAGTTTCGGAGGGAGGGAGACCCAGTACTTC.

CDR3 sequence reads: CSAIGQEGVRVTEAFF. Written as DNA, the CDR3 is TGCAGTGCTATTGGTCAGGAAGGGGTCCGAGTCACTGAAGCTTTCTTT. The chain carries TRBV20-1 and TRBJ1-1; a weak D match, TRBD1 (5 bases). Trimming removed 4 bases at V and 4 bases at J, with 22 bases between. This CDR3 is 16 amino acids long. Germline V lookup: CDR1 DFQATT, CDR2 SNEGSKA (reference sequence).

This clonotype has at least ten counts. This chain links TRBV20-1 with TRBJ2-4, with TRBD1 identical over 8 bases. This CDR3 contains 14 residues. V was clipped by 0 bases and J by 6 bases; unmatched bases: 4. From germline, CDR1 is DFQATT and CDR2 SNEGSKA (reference sequence). As DNA, the CDR3 is TGCAGTGCTAGAGAGTCGGACAGGGCAAACATTCAGTACTTC. Residues: CSARESDRANIQYF.

This clonotype was picked up many times. The genes are TRBV7-8 and TRBJ2-3; D not resolved. Looked up from germline, CDR1 is SGHVS and CDR2 is FQNEAQ. V dropped 3 bases and J dropped 5 bases, with 6 bases sitting between them. There are 12 residues in the CDR3. CDR3 nucleotide sequence: TGTGCCAGCAGCTTCGCAAAAGATACGCAGTATTTT. Translation gives CASSFAKDTQYF.

This clonotype is classed as medium-sized. The gene calls are TRBV5-1 and TRBJ2-1; TRBD2 agrees at 10 bases. CDR3 length: 17 residues. Germline CDR1 SGHRS, CDR2 YFSETQ. V lost 4 bases and J lost 1; bases outside the gene matches: 8. The DNA of the CDR3 is TGCGCCAGCAGCCCCCCTAGCGGGAGTGGGTCCTACAATGAGCAGTTCTTC. Translation: CASSPPSGSGSYNEQFF.

There are a few counts of this clonotype. A read error may explain this, as a much larger clone is one base away. The chain couples TRBV10-1 to TRBJ1-5; D is ambiguous. The V gene's germline CDR1 is WNHNN and CDR2 SYGVQD (reference sequence). CDR3 length: 13 amino acids. The CDR3 loop reads CAGSVDSNQPQHF. The CDR3 nucleotides read TGCGCCGGCAGTGTGGATAGCAATCAGCCCCAGCATTTT.

The chain links TRBV12-3 or TRBV12-4 to TRBJ1-5, with D uncertain. Trimming took 6 bases from V and 7 from J, leaving 10 bases between them. This CDR3 is built from 12 residues. The CDR3 loop reads CASSSAPQPQHF. CDR3 DNA: TGTGCCAGCAGCTCGGCTCCCCAGCCCCAGCATTTT.

The gene calls are TRBV30 and TRBJ2-2, with D possibly TRBD1 on 6 matching bases. Looked up from germline, CDR1 is GTSNPN and CDR2 is SVGIG (reference sequence). Trimming left V 2 bases short and J 0 bases short, with 7 bases between. This CDR3 contains 14 residues. The CDR3 sequence: CAWSRTANTGELFF. The CDR3 coding sequence is TGTGCCTGGAGTCGGACAGCGAACACCGGGGAGCTGTTTTTT.

This chain connects TRBV5-1 to TRBJ2-7, with D perhaps given as TRBD1 or TRBD2 (5 bases each). V was pared by 5 bases and J by 5 bases, with 14 bases between. Germline V gene sequence: CDR1 SGHRS, CDR2 YFSETQ. The CDR3 runs to 13 residues. This CDR3 reads CASSRDLTDEQYF. CDR3 coding DNA: TGCGCCAGCAGTCGGGACCTCACGGACGAGCAGTACTTC.

This clonotype was counted at least ten times. The rearrangement links TRBV20-1 to TRBJ1-4; D uncertain. Trimming pared 3 bases from V and 0 bases from J, leaving 14 bases between. The germline CDR1 and CDR2 sequences are DFQATT and SNEGSKA (reference sequence). The CDR3 contains 16 residues. CDR3 in DNA: TGCAGTGCTAGTTGGCGATCCGGTGCAACTAATGAAAAACTGTTTTTT. Protein: CSASWRSGATNEKLFF.

The rearrangement uses TRBV6-5 and TRBJ1-6; unclear D gene. The CDR3 spans 13 residues. Trimming cost V 7 bases and J 9 bases, with 13 bases left between them. Germline V gene data show CDR1 as MNHEY and CDR2 as SVGAGI. The CDR3 is CASNSGLGSPLHF. In DNA, the CDR3 is TGTGCCAGCAACTCAGGCCTCGGTTCACCCCTCCACTTT.

This clonotype was seen repeatedly, ten times or more. The chain combines TRBV29-1 with TRBJ2-2; D unclear. The CDR3 consists of 11 residues. V gave up 5 bases and J gave up 4 bases, with 5 bases separating them. CDR1 and CDR2 from the germline V gene are SQVTM and ANQGSEA. The CDR3 protein is CSVWSTGELFF. The CDR3 DNA reads TGCAGCGTTTGGTCCACCGGGGAGCTGTTTTTT.

This clonotype occurred many times. The chain links TRBV2 to TRBJ2-2; D gene uncertain. This CDR3 has 15 residues. The germline gives CDR1 SNHLY, CDR2 FYNNEI. V lost 3 bases, J lost 5 bases, and 13 bases lay in between. Here the CDR3 DNA reads TGTGCCAGCAGTGAGGTCCCTCCCGGGACCGGGGAGCTGTTTTTT. This encodes CASSEVPPGTGELFF.